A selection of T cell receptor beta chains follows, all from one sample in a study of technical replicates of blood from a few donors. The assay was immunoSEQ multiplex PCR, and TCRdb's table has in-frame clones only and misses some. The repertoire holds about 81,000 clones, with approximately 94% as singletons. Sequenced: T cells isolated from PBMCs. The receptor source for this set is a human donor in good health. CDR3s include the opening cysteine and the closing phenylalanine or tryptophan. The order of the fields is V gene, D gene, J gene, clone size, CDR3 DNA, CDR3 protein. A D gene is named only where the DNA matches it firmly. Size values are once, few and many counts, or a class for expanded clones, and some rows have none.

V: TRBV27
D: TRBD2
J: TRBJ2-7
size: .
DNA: TGTGCCAGCAGTTACGGGGCGGGAGAGATGTCCTACGAGCAGTACTTC
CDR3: CASSYGAGEMSYEQYF

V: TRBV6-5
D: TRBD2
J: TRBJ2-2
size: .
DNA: TGTGCCAGCAGTTCAACTAGCGGGAGCACCGGGGAGCTGTTTTTT
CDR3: CASSSTSGSTGELFF

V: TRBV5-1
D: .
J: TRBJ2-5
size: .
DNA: TGCGCCAGCAGTTCCGGAGAGACCCAGTACTTC
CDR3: CASSSGETQYF

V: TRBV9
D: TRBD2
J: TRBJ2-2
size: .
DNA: TGTGCCAGCAGCGGGGCCCGGGGCGGGAGTAACACCGGGGAGCTGTTTTTT
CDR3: CASSGARGGSNTGELFF

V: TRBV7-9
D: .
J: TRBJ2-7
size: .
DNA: TGTGCCAGCAGCTTAGCACGGGACTACGAGCAGTACTTC
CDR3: CASSLARDYEQYF

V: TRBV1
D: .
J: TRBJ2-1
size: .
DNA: TGCACCAGCAGCCAAGAAACTCGCGGGAGGGTATGGTATGAGCAGTTCTTC
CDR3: CTSSQETRGRVWYEQFF

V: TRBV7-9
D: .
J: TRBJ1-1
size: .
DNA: TGTGCCAGCGAAGGGGTTCCTCTCGGAGCTTTCTTT
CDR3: CASEGVPLGAFF

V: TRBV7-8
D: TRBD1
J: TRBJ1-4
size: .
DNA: TGTGCCAGCAGCTTATGGCAGGGGGAGAAACTGTTTTTT
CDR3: CASSLWQGEKLFF

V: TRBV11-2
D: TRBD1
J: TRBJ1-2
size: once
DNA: TGTGCCAGCAACCCCGGACAGGGCCATGGCTACACCTTC
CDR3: CASNPGQGHGYTF

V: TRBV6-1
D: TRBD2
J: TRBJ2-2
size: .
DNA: TGTGCCAGCAGAGCGGGAGGTCTCACCGGGGAGCTGTTTTTT
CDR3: CASRAGGLTGELFF

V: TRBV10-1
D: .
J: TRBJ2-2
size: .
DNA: TGCGCCAGCAGTGAAGCCAGGGGCGTACGCGGGGAGCTGTTTTTT
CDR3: CASSEARGVRGELFF

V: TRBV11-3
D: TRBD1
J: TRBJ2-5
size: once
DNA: TGTGCCAGCAGCTGGACAGGGGGGGAGACCCAGTACTTC
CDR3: CASSWTGGETQYF

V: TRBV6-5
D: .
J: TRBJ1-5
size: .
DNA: TGTGCCAGCAGTTACTCGTCAGGGTTGGATCAGCCCCAGCATTTT
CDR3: CASSYSSGLDQPQHF

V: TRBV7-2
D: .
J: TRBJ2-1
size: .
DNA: TGTGCCAGCAGCTTAGCGGGCAGGGTAGTGTCCAATGAGCAGTTCTTC
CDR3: CASSLAGRVVSNEQFF

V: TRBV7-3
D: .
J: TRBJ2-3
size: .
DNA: TGTGCCAGCAGCTTTGTCGGAGATACGCAGTATTTT
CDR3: CASSFVGDTQYF

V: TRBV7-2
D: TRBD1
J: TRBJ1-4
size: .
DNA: TGTGCCAGCAGCTTCACCGGGACAGCGGATGAAAAACTGTTTTTT
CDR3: CASSFTGTADEKLFF

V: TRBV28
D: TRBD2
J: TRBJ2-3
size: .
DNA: TGTGCCACAGGGACTAGCGGGAGTTCAGATACGCAGTATTTT
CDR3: CATGTSGSSDTQYF

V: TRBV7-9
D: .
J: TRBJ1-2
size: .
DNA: TGTGCCAGCACCCCGGGAGGCTACACCTTC
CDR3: CASTPGGYTF

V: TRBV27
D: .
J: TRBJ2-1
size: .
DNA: TGTGCCAGCAATAGGGGAGGCAATGAGCAGTTCTTC
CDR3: CASNRGGNEQFF

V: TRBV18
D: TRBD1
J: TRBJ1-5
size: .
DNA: TGTGCCAGCTCGCAGCAGACAGGGAGCAATCAGCCCCAGCATTTT
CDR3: CASSQQTGSNQPQHF

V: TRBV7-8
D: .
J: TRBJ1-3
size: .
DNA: TGTGCCAGCAGCTTGTCGGGTCGGGGAAACACCATATATTTT
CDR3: CASSLSGRGNTIYF

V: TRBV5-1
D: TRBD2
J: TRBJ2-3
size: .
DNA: TGCGCCAGCAGCTTGAATACGGGGGGGGCAGATACGCAGTATTTT
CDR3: CASSLNTGGADTQYF

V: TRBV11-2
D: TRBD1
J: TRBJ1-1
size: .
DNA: TGTGCCAGCAGCTCCCCCCGGACAGGGATTGAAGCTTTCTTT
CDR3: CASSSPRTGIEAFF

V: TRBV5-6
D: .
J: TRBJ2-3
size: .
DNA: TGTGCCAGCAGCGATAAAGCGGGTACCCCCACAGATACGCAGTATTTT
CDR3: CASSDKAGTPTDTQYF

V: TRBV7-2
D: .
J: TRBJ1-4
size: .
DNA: TGTGCCAGCAGCTTCGGGGCAACTAATGAAAAACTGTTTTTT
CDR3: CASSFGATNEKLFF

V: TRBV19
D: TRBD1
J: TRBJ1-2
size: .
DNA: TGTGCCAGTAGTATGGACAGGCGGCTTAACTATGGCTACACCTTC
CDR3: CASSMDRRLNYGYTF

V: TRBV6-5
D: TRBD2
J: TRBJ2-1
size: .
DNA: TGTGCCAGCAGTTACTATAGCGGGAGCAATGAGCAGTTCTTC
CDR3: CASSYYSGSNEQFF

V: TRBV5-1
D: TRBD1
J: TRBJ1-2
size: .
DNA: TGCGCCAGCAGCTCGTTAGGGACAGGGGTATTTGGCTACACCTTC
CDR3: CASSSLGTGVFGYTF

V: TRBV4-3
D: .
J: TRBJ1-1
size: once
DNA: TGCGCCAGCAGCCAAGTAGTCGGACAGAATGAAGCTTTCTTT
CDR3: CASSQVVGQNEAFF

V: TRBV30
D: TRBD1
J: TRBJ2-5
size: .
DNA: TGTGCCTGGGGGCCGGGACAGGGGGCACGAGAGACCCAGTACTTC
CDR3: CAWGPGQGARETQYF

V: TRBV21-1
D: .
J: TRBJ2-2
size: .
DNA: TGTGCCAGCAGCCCACTAGCGGGAGTAAAAAATTGCACCGGGGAGCTGTTTTTT
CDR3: CASSPLAGVKNCTGELFF

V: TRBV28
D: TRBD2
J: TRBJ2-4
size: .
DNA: TGTGCCAGCAGTTTATACGGGGGGAACATTCAGTACTTC
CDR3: CASSLYGGNIQYF

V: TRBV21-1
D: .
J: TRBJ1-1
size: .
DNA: TGTGCCAGCAGCGGCCGGATGACTTGGCCTGAAGCTTTCTTT
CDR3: CASSGRMTWPEAFF

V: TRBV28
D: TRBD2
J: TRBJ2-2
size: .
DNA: TGTGCCAGCAGTTCTGTGGTAAGACTAGCGGGGACGAACACCGGGGAGCTGTTTTTT
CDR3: CASSSVVRLAGTNTGELFF

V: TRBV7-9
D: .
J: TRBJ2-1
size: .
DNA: TGTGCCAGCAGCTTAGTCGGCGGGCGCTATGAGCAGTTCTTC
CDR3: CASSLVGGRYEQFF

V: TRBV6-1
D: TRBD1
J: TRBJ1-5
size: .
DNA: TGTGCCAGCAGTGAGTACAGATACAGGGGTAGCAATCAGCCCCAGCATTTT
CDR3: CASSEYRYRGSNQPQHF

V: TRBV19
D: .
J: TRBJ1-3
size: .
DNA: TGTGCCAGTAAGAGAGGCCTCTCTGGAAACACCATATATTTT
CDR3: CASKRGLSGNTIYF

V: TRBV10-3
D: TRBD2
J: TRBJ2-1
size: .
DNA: TGTGCCATCAGACGGGAGGGAGTGGACAATGAGCAGTTCTTC
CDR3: CAIRREGVDNEQFF

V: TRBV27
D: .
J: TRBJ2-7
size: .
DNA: TGTGCCAGCAGTCCAGTGTCCGGGGTTGAGCAGTACTTC
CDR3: CASSPVSGVEQYF

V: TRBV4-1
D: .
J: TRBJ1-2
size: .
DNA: TGCGCCAGCAGCCAAAACAGGGACCTTAACTATGGCTACACCTTC
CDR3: CASSQNRDLNYGYTF

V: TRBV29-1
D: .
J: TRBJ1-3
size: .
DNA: TGCAGCGTTGACCAGGGCTCTGGAAACACCATATATTTT
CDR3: CSVDQGSGNTIYF

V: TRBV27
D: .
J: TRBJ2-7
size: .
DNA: TGTGCCAGCAGTCCTCGACCCGCGGGAACTTACGAGCAGTACTTC
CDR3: CASSPRPAGTYEQYF

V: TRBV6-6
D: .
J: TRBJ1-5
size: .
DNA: TGTGCCAGCAGTTACGACCTACAGGGTGGCAATCAGCCCCAGCATTTT
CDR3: CASSYDLQGGNQPQHF

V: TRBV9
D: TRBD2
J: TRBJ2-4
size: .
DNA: TGTGCCAGCAGCGTAGCAAGCGGGAGTGCGGACATTCAGTACTTC
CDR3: CASSVASGSADIQYF

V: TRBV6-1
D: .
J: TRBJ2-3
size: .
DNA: TGTGCCAGCAGTGAAGCGCTGGGTGGGAGGACAGATACGCAGTATTTT
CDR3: CASSEALGGRTDTQYF

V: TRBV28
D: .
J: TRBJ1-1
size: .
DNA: TGTGCCAGCAATCGGTACACTGAAGCTTTCTTT
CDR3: CASNRYTEAFF

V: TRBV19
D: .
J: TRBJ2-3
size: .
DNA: TGTGCCAGTAGTATAGATCTGGATACGCAGTATTTT
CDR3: CASSIDLDTQYF

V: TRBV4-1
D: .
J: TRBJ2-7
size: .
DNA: TGCGCCAGCAGCCAAGTTTCTACAGGGCTAACCTACGAGCAGTACTTC
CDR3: CASSQVSTGLTYEQYF

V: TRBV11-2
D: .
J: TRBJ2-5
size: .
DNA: TGTGCCAGCAGCGCAGGGCCCCCCGAGGAGACCCAGTACTTC
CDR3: CASSAGPPEETQYF

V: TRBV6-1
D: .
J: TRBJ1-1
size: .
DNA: TGTGCCAGCAGTTCTCATCGGACAAAGAACACTGAAGCTTTCTTT
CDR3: CASSSHRTKNTEAFF

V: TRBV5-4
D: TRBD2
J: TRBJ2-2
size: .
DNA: TGTGCCAGCAGCTCACCCAACCGGGAGGAAACCGGGGAGCTGTTTTTT
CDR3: CASSSPNREETGELFF

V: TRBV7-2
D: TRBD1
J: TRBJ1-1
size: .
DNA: TGTGCCAGCAGCTTAGCCGCCCGTGGACAGGGGGCCGCTTTCTTT
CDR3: CASSLAARGQGAAFF

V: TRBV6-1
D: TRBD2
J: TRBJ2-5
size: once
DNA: TGTGCCAGCAGACTAGCGGGAGGGGAGACCCAGTACTTC
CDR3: CASRLAGGETQYF

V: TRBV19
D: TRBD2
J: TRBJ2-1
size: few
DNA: TGTGCCAGTAGTGTAGCGGGAGAAGTCTACAATGAGCAGTTCTTC
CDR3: CASSVAGEVYNEQFF

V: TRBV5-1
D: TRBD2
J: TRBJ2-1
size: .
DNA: TGCGCCAGCAGCTTCAGAGTAGCGGGAGCGGACGAGCAGTTCTTC
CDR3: CASSFRVAGADEQFF

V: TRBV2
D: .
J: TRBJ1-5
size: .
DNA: TGTGCCAGCAGTGGTTTGGCAGGGGGCAATCAGCCCCAGCATTTT
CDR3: CASSGLAGGNQPQHF

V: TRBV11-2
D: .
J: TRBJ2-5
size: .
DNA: TGTGCCAGCAGCCTAGCCCGAGAGACCCAGTACTTC
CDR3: CASSLARETQYF

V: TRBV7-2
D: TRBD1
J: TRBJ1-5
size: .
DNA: TGTGCCAGCAGACCAACAGGGGGGTTACAGCCCCAGCATTTT
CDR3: CASRPTGGLQPQHF